These 17 T cell receptor beta chains came from one sample sequenced in a study of CD8 T cells in ankylosing spondylitis. TCRdb itself ran the 5' RACE reads through MiXCR, one entry per CDR3 protein. The data show roughly 700,000 distinct CDR3 sequences, with 19% seen just once and 15% to 20% held by the top ten. Broader study findings: One TCR beta motif, made up of fewer than 10 highly homologous variants, appeared characteristic of ankylosing spondylitis blood.

Antigens of these TCRs are unknown. Sequenced: blood, either unsorted or a sorted T cell fraction (not recorded which). These receptors came from a male donor with ankylosing spondylitis.

The chain recombines TRBV18 with TRBJ1-1; D is possibly TRBD1 (6 bases). Looked up from germline, CDR1 is KGHSH and CDR2 is LQKENI. The CDR3 consists of 13 residues. V was trimmed by 6 bases and J by 2 bases, leaving 10 bases between them. CDR3 nucleotides: TGTGCCAGCTCGGGACAAATAAACACTGAAGCTTTCTTT. It specifies CASSGQINTEAFF.

The chain employs TRBV3-1 and TRBJ2-1; 10 bases align to TRBD2. Per the germline V gene, CDR1 is LGHDT and CDR2 is YNNKEL (reference sequence). V gave up 1 base and J gave up 6 bases; unmatched junction bases: 6. This CDR3 has 16 amino acids. The chain's CDR3 is CASSQGSSGRLNEQFF. CDR3 DNA sequence: TGTGCCAGCAGCCAAGGGTCTAGCGGGAGACTCAATGAGCAGTTCTTC.

The V call is TRBV5-6, the J call TRBJ2-1; D call uncertain. The CDR3 totals 12 residues. Germline V gives CDR1 SGHDT, CDR2 YYEEEE. V was cut by 2 bases and J by 6 bases, with 6 bases left in between. The CDR3 here is CASSFRFNEQFF. The CDR3 bases are TGTGCCAGCAGCTTCAGGTTCAATGAGCAGTTCTTC. Combining the CDR3 with reference TRBV5-6 and TRBJ2-1 gives the whole variable domain DAGVTQSPTHLIKTRGQQVTLRCSPKSGHDTVSWYQQALGQGPQFIFQYYEEEERQRGNFPDRFSGHQFPNYSSELNVNALLLGDSALYLCASSFRFNEQFFGPGTRLTVL.

There are a few counts of this clonotype. The chain joins TRBV10-3 to TRBJ2-1, with 13 bases lining up with TRBD2. The CDR3 runs 19 residues. Per the germline V gene, CDR1 is ENHRY and CDR2 is SYGVKD. Losses at the gene ends were 3 bases for V and 0 bases for J; bases not matched to a gene: 8. The CDR3 DNA reads as TGTGCCATCAGTGATACCGGACTAGCGGGAGTCGGCTCCTACAATGAGCAGTTCTTC. Its protein is CAISDTGLAGVGSYNEQFF.

Note on this clonotype: A much larger clone sits a single nucleotide away, making a read error possible. The chain has TRBV5-1 and TRBJ1-1; 12 bases map to TRBD1. With V trimmed by 0 bases and J by 6 bases, 3 bases remained unmatched. Germline V gene data show CDR1 as SGHRS and CDR2 as YFSETQ. This CDR3 is 15 amino acids long. CDR3 bases: TGCGCCAGCAGCTTGGAGGGACAGGGGGCCTCTGAAGCTTTCTTT. Translated, it gives CASSLEGQGASEAFF.

The rearrangement links TRBV29-1 to TRBJ1-4; weak D call: TRBD1 (5 bases). Per germline, CDR1 SQVTM and CDR2 ANQGSEA. V lost 3 bases to trimming and J lost 6 bases, with 11 bases between them. This CDR3 comprises 13 residues. The CDR3 spells CSVETGGDEKLFF. The DNA for the CDR3 is TGCAGCGTTGAGACCGGGGGGGATGAAAAACTGTTTTTT.

The table lists this clonotype with many counts. The rearrangement links TRBV12-3 or TRBV12-4 to TRBJ2-2; D is unclear. The CDR3 is 13 amino acids. The V and J ends lost 3 bases and 6 bases respectively, with 8 bases between them. The DNA for the CDR3 is TGTGCCAGCAGTTTCCCAGTGGCCGGGGAGCTGTTTTTT. Protein product: CASSFPVAGELFF.

This rearrangement joins TRBV6-1 to TRBJ1-5, with TRBD1 matching 8 bases. Germline CDR1 and CDR2: MNHNS and SASEGT. The CDR3 runs 14 residues. After removal of 7 bases from V and 9 bases from J, the junction contained 11 bases not matched to a gene. CDR3 nucleotide sequence: TGTGCCAGCATCAGAGACAGGGGAGAAAGGCCCCAGCATTTT. Translated, it gives CASIRDRGERPQHF.

This clonotype was seen ten or more times. The rearrangement joins TRBV12-3 or TRBV12-4 to TRBJ1-6, with TRBD1 matching 7 bases. V dropped 7 bases and J dropped 4; count of bases not matched to a gene: 13. CDR3 length: 17 amino acids. CDR3 nucleotide sequence: TGTGCCAGCAAGACCACAGGGGTCTCGGCGTATAATTCACCCCTCCACTTT. This sequence encodes CASKTTGVSAYNSPLHF.

The sample holds many counts of this clonotype. V and J are TRBV7-9 and TRBJ1-1; D is unresolved. This CDR3 comprises 14 residues. The germline V and J ends were trimmed by 1 base and 1 base, with 7 bases remaining between them. CDR1 and CDR2 (germline): SEHNR, FQNEAQ (reference sequence). CDR3 loop: CASSLVAANTEAFF. Here the CDR3 DNA reads TGTGCCAGCAGCTTAGTCGCAGCGAACACTGAAGCTTTCTTT. Variable domain in full (rest from reference TRBV7-9 and TRBJ1-1): DTGVSQNPRHKITKRGQNVTFRCDPISEHNRLYWYRQTLGQGPEFLTYFQNEAQLEKSRLLSDRFSAERPKGSFSTLEIQRTEQGDSAMYLCASSLVAANTEAFFGQGTRLTVV.

The V gene is TRBV19, the J gene TRBJ2-2; D unresolved. This CDR3 is 14 amino acids long. V was pared by 7 bases and J by 5 bases, with 14 bases between. Germline CDR1 is LNHDA and CDR2 is SQIVND (reference sequence). Here the CDR3 DNA reads TGTGCCAGTAAGGGTATCCTGTGGACCGGGGAGCTGTTTTTT. As protein: CASKGILWTGELFF.

This clonotype was detected ten times or more. The chain combines TRBV12-3 or TRBV12-4 with TRBJ2-4, with D possibly matching TRBD1 (6 bases). The CDR3 covers 16 residues. V shed 4 bases and J shed 1 base, with 14 bases lying between them. CDR3 sequence: CASSSRGLGAKNIQYF. CDR3 coding DNA: TGTGCCAGCAGTTCTAGGGGGTTGGGGGCCAAAAACATTCAGTACTTC.

This clonotype appeared a few times. V gene TRBV7-8 combines with J gene TRBJ1-5; no reliable D call. The CDR3 runs to 15 residues. The V gene lost 6 bases and the J gene lost 0 bases, with 12 bases spanning the gap. The germline V gene encodes CDR1 SGHVS and CDR2 FQNEAQ. CDR3: CASSPARGSNQPQHF. The CDR3 region has the DNA TGTGCCAGCAGTCCCGCCCGGGGTAGCAATCAGCCCCAGCATTTT.

This chain links TRBV7-9 with TRBJ2-7; D might be TRBD1 or TRBD2, each matching 5 bases. The CDR3 has 16 residues. Germline V gene sequence: CDR1 SEHNR, CDR2 FQNEAQ (reference sequence). V was clipped by 1 base and J by 2 bases, with 15 bases between them. The CDR3 protein is CASSLGLGVVTYEQYF. CDR3 nucleotides: TGTGCCAGCAGCTTAGGGCTGGGGGTGGTGACCTACGAGCAGTACTTC.

This clonotype was detected many times. The genes are TRBV12-3 or TRBV12-4 and TRBJ2-5, with D possibly being TRBD1 (6 bases). CDR3 size: 16 residues. Between the trimmed V and J ends, which lost 0 bases and 5 bases, there was a span of 16 bases. The CDR3 DNA sequence: TGTGCCAGCAGTTTAGCTCTACAGGGAGTGTTGGAGACCCAGTACTTC. It is translated as CASSLALQGVLETQYF.

The chain links TRBV5-1 to TRBJ1-2, with a weak D call TRBD1 (5 bases). The CDR3 runs to 14 residues. The V gene's germline CDR1 is SGHRS and CDR2 YFSETQ. V was cut by 4 bases and J by 3 bases, with 13 bases left in between. CDR3 bases: TGCGCCAGCAGCCGCTCGACAGAGGACTATGGCTACACCTTC. This codes for CASSRSTEDYGYTF.

The genes are TRBV7-2 and TRBJ1-1; a weak D match, TRBD1 (6 bases). Germline V gives CDR1 SGHTA, CDR2 FQGNSA. The ends were cut back, 5 bases at V and 0 bases at J, with 13 bases in the middle. The CDR3 is 15 amino acids. For the CDR3, the DNA is TGTGCCAGCAGCGCATTACAGGGTCTGAACACTGAAGCTTTCTTT. As protein: CASSALQGLNTEAFF. Together with reference TRBV7-2 and TRBJ1-1, the CDR3 gives the full variable domain: GAGVSQSPSNKVTEKGKDVELRCDPISGHTALYWYRQSLGQGLEFLIYFQGNSAPDKSGLPSDRFSAERTGGSVSTLTIQRTQQEDSAVYLCASSALQGLNTEAFFGQGTRLTVV.